This T cell receptor (beta chain) was captured in a study of blood T cells in healthy people across ages. This clonotype was picked up a small number of times. This CDR3 spans 14 amino acids. V was pared by 8 bases and J by 6 bases, with 16 bases between. Looked up from germline, CDR1 is SGHTA and CDR2 is FQGNSA. Then a second PCR, running roughly 7 to 11 cycles, was carried out with a sample-barcoded 5' primer and a J-beta primer mix. MiXCR was run by TCRdb on the 5' RACE reads, yielding one entry per CDR3 protein. The sample includes roughly 1.7 million distinct CDR3 sequences, around 35% of them seen just once. Roughly 9.2 milliliters was the volume of peripheral blood drawn from each donor.

This clonotype was obtained from a woman aged 25 to 39 in good health. The sample comprised blood. J is TRBJ1-4 and V is TRBV7-2; D is unclear. CDR3 bases: TGTGCCAGCGGTATAGGCCGGGCACATGAAAAACTGTTTTTT. This codes for CASGIGRAHEKLFF.